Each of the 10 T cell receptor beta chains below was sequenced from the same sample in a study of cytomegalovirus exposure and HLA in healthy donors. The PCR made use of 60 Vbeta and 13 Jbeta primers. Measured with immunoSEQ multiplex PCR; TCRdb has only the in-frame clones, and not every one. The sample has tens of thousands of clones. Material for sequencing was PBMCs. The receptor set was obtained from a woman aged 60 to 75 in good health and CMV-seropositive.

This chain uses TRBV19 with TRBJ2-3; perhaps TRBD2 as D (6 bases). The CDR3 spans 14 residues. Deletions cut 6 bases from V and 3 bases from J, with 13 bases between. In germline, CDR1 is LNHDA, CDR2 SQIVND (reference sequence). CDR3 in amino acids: CASSRRGLTDTQYF. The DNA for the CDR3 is TGTGCCAGTAGCCGGCGGGGCTTAACAGATACGCAGTATTTT. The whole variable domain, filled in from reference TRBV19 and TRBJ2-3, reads DGGITQSPKYLFRKEGQNVTLSCEQNLNHDAMYWYRQDPGQGLRLIYYSQIVNDFQKGDIAEGYSVSREKKESFPLTVTSAQKNPTAFYLCASSRRGLTDTQYFGPGTRLTVL.

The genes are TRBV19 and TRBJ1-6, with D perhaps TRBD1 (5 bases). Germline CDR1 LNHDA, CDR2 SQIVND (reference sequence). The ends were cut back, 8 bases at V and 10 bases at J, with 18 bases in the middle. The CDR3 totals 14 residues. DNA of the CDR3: TGTGCCAGTCGATCGGGAGGGCGGGGCTCACCCCTCCACTTT. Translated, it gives CASRSGGRGSPLHF.

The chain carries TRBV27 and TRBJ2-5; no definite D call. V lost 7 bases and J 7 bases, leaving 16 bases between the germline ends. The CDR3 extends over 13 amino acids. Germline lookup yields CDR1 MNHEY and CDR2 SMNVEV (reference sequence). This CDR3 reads CASKRESRGTQYF. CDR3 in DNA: TGTGCCAGCAAGCGAGAATCTCGAGGGACCCAGTACTTC.

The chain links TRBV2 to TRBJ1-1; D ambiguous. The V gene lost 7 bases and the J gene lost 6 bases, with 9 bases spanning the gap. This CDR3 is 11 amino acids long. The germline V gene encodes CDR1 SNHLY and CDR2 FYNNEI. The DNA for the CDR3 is TGTGCCAGCACCACTGTATCTGAAGCTTTCTTT. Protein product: CASTTVSEAFF.

The CDR3 DNA follows: TGTGCCAGCAGCCTGGGGCACGGCTCTGGGGCCAACGTCCTGACTTTC. Translation: CASSLGHGSGANVLTF. This rearrangement joins TRBV11-2 to TRBJ2-6; TRBD1 might be the D (5 bases). Germline-derived CDR1 and CDR2 are SGHAT and FQNNGV. The CDR3 loop spans 16 amino acids. V lost 5 bases and J lost 0, with 11 bases in between. The full variable domain, its missing parts supplied by reference TRBV11-2 and TRBJ2-6, is EAGVAQSPRYKIIEKRQSVAFWCNPISGHATLYWYQQILGQGPKLLIQFQNNGVVDDSQLPKDRFSAERLKGVDSTLKIQPAKLEDSAVYLCASSLGHGSGANVLTFGAGSRLTVL.

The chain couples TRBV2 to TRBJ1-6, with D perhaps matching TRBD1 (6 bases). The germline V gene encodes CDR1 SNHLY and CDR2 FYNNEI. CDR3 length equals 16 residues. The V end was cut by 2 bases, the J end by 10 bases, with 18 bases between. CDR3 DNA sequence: TGTGCCAGCAGTGAAACGGCTCGGCAGGGGAGATCACCCCTCCACTTT. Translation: CASSETARQGRSPLHF. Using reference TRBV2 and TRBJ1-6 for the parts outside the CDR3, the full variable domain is EPEVTQTPSHQVTQMGQEVILRCVPISNHLYFYWYRQILGQKVEFLVSFYNNEISEKSEIFDDQFSVERPDGSNFTLKIRSTKLEDSAMYFCASSETARQGRSPLHFGNGTRLTVT.

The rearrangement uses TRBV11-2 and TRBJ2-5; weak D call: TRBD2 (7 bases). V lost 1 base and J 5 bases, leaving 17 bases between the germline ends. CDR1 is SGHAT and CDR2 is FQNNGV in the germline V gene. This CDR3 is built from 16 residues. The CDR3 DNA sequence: TGTGCCAGCAGCTTAGTGGGGGGGCGGCAGGGTGAGACCCAGTACTTC. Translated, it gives CASSLVGGRQGETQYF.

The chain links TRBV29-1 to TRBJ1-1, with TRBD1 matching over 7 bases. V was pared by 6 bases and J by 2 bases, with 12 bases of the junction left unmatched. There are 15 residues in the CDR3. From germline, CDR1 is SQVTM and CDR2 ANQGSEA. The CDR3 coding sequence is TGCAGCGTGGAGCCCAACAGGGGCCCCAACACTGAAGCTTTCTTT. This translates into CSVEPNRGPNTEAFF.

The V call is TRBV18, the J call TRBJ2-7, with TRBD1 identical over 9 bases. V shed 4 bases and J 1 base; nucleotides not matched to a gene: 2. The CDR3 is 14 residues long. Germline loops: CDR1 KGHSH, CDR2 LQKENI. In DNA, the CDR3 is TGTGCCAGCTCACTACAGGGGGCTTCCTACGAGCAGTACTTC. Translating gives CASSLQGASYEQYF.

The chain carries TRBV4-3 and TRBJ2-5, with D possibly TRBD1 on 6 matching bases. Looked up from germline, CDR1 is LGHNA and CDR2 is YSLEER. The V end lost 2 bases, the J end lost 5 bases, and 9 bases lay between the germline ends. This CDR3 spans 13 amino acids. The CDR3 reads CASSQLRGETQYF. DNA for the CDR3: TGCGCCAGCAGCCAATTAAGGGGGGAGACCCAGTACTTC.